The 19 T cell receptor beta chains below come from one sample, sequenced in a study of T cell changes during pregnancy in multiple sclerosis. Repertoires were generated with immunoSEQ multiplex PCR, while TCRdb's copy carries only in-frame clones and drops some. The sample carries under 30,000 clones, around 90% recorded once. Sample: CD8+ T cells from peripheral blood mononuclear cells, taken in the third trimester of pregnancy. The receptor source for this set is a female donor in good health, enrolled as a control in a pregnancy study.

This clone was seen a single time. This chain joins TRBV27 and TRBJ2-1; weak D call: TRBD2 (6 bases). This CDR3 spans 17 amino acids. CDR1 is MNHEY, CDR2 SMNVEV, per germline (reference sequence). V lost 5 bases and J lost 9, with 26 bases in between. The CDR3 reads CASSPLRSGLRRGEQFF. The CDR3 DNA reads TGTGCCAGCAGTCCCCTACGGAGCGGGCTGAGGAGGGGTGAGCAGTTCTTC.

The chain employs TRBV27 and TRBJ2-7, with TRBD2 matching over 12 bases. The trim removed 3 bases at V and 10 bases at J, leaving 4 bases unmatched. The length of the CDR3 is 13 residues. Germline assignment: CDR1 MNHEY and CDR2 SMNVEV (reference sequence). The CDR3 sequence is CASSFRLAGAQYF. The CDR3 DNA reads as TGTGCCAGCAGTTTCCGACTAGCGGGAGCTCAGTACTTC.

The chain links TRBV4-1 to TRBJ2-7; D remains ambiguous. CDR1 and CDR2 (germline): MGHRA, YSYEKL. Trimming shortened V by 2 bases and J by 0 bases, and 5 bases separated the two germline ends. CDR3 length: 13 amino acids. CDR3 in DNA: TGCGCCAGCAGCCAATCAATCTCCTACGAGCAGTACTTC. Protein: CASSQSISYEQYF.

V usage is TRBV13 and J usage is TRBJ1-2; D gene uncertain. The V end lost 5 bases, the J end lost 2 bases, and 9 bases lay between the germline ends. The germline V gene encodes CDR1 PRHDT and CDR2 FYEKMQ (reference sequence). This CDR3 spans 13 amino acids. The CDR3 coding sequence is TGTGCCAGCAGCGCAGGCTCAAACTATGGCTACACCTTC. This sequence encodes CASSAGSNYGYTF.

A note on this clone: Other DNA sequences from this sample encode an identical CDR3 as well. The J gene is TRBJ2-5, the V gene TRBV6-1, with 12 bases identical to TRBD2. V trimming: 2 bases; J trimming: 3 bases; junction bases outside the gene matches: 1. CDR3 length: 15 amino acids. Germline CDR1 is MNHNS and CDR2 is SASEGT. This CDR3 reads CASSELAGGEETQYF. The CDR3, as DNA: TGTGCCAGCAGTGAACTAGCGGGGGGGGAAGAGACCCAGTACTTC.

CDR3 sequence (DNA): TGTGCCAGCAGCTGGATACGGGGGGGGTTGGATTGGCAGTTCTTC. Translated: CASSWIRGGLDWQFF. This chain joins TRBV13 and TRBJ2-1, with TRBD2 matching over 8 bases. The CDR3 is 15 amino acids. In germline, CDR1 is PRHDT, CDR2 FYEKMQ (reference sequence). With 4 bases clipped from V and 12 bases from J, the junction kept 14 bases outside the gene matches.

The chain uses TRBV6-5 and TRBJ2-7; D unresolved. V lost 2 bases and J 5 bases, leaving 4 bases between the germline ends. The germline gives CDR1 MNHEY, CDR2 SVGAGI. The CDR3 loop spans 11 amino acids. CDR3 sequence (DNA): TGTGCCAGCAGTTACCGGGACGAGCAGTACTTC. It yields the protein CASSYRDEQYF.

The chain couples TRBV19 to TRBJ1-1; 7 bases line up with TRBD1. V lost 5 bases to trimming and J lost 0 bases; unmatched junction nucleotides: 3. This CDR3 spans 14 amino acids. Germline assignment: CDR1 LNHDA and CDR2 SQIVND (reference sequence). CDR3 in DNA: TGTGCCAGTAGTTTCGACAGGGTGAACACTGAAGCTTTCTTT. Translating it yields CASSFDRVNTEAFF.

V gene TRBV2 combines with J gene TRBJ1-2, with 7 bases fitting TRBD1. Losses at the gene ends were 6 bases for V and 8 bases for J; bases not matched to a gene: 3. This CDR3 is built from 11 residues. Germline assignment: CDR1 SNHLY and CDR2 FYNNEI. The CDR3 DNA is TGTGCCAGCAGGGGGACAGACGGCTACACCTTC. Translation gives CASRGTDGYTF.

The chain links TRBV6-5 to TRBJ1-4, with TRBD1 matching over 10 bases. Germline V gives CDR1 MNHEY, CDR2 SVGAGI. The CDR3 sequence is 14 residues long. With V trimmed by 5 bases and J by 8 bases, 5 bases remained unmatched. The CDR3 bases are TGTGCCAGCAGTATAGACAGGGGGCTAGAAAAACTGTTTTTT. It encodes CASSIDRGLEKLFF.

This CDR3 is CASREGSYEQYF. The CDR3 DNA follows: TGCGCCAGCAGGGAGGGGTCCTACGAGCAGTACTTC. The chain couples TRBV5-1 to TRBJ2-7, with D possibly TRBD2 on 6 matching bases. V lost 5 bases to trimming and J lost 1 base, with 7 bases between them. This CDR3 has 12 residues. The germline gives CDR1 SGHRS, CDR2 YFSETQ.

The rearrangement links TRBV6-4 to TRBJ1-1; TRBD1 matches 7 bases. The germline gives CDR1 MRHNA, CDR2 SNTAGT. The V segment lost 5 bases and the J segment 4 bases; nucleotides outside the gene matches: 4. This CDR3 spans 13 amino acids. CDR3 protein: CASSPGTVTEAFF. CDR3 coding DNA: TGTGCCAGCAGTCCCGGGACAGTCACTGAAGCTTTCTTT.

The gene calls are TRBV5-4 and TRBJ2-7; D possibly corresponds to TRBD2 (5 bases). Trimming cost V 0 bases and J 4 bases, with 8 bases left between them. CDR3 length: 13 residues. Per germline, CDR1 SGHNT and CDR2 YYREEE (reference sequence). CDR3 bases: TGTGCCAGCAGCTTGGGAGGGATGTACGAGCAGTACTTC. Translated: CASSLGGMYEQYF.

The chain employs TRBV11-2 and TRBJ2-1; 10 nucleotides line up with TRBD2. V lost 3 bases to trimming and J lost 1 base; unmatched junction nucleotides: 6. The V gene's germline CDR1 is SGHAT and CDR2 FQNNGV. CDR3 size: 17 residues. Here the CDR3 reads CASSFPQAGGSYNEQFF. The DNA for the CDR3 is TGTGCCAGCAGCTTTCCTCAAGCGGGGGGGTCCTACAATGAGCAGTTCTTC.

This chain links TRBV28 with TRBJ2-7; 9 positions agree with TRBD2. CDR3 length: 14 residues. CDR1 is MDHEN, CDR2 SYDVKM, per germline. The V segment lost 3 bases and the J segment 0 bases; nucleotides outside the gene matches: 0. CDR3 DNA: TGTGCCAGCAGTTTTAGCGGGAGCTCCTACGAGCAGTACTTC. It translates to CASSFSGSSYEQYF.

This chain joins TRBV5-1 and TRBJ2-7, with 7 nucleotides matching TRBD2. Germline values: CDR1 SGHRS, CDR2 YFSETQ. The CDR3 extends over 15 amino acids. Unmatched junction bases numbered 5, after V lost 0 bases and J lost 2 bases. This CDR3 reads CASSLVRGSPYEQYF. The DNA for the CDR3 is TGCGCCAGCAGCTTGGTTCGCGGGAGCCCCTACGAGCAGTACTTC.

This chain uses TRBV4-2 with TRBJ1-2; the match to TRBD1 covers 7 bases. The germline V gene encodes CDR1 LGHNA and CDR2 YNFKEQ. The CDR3 extends over 16 amino acids. J lost 2 bases, V lost 0 bases, and 6 bases had no gene match. CDR3 DNA sequence: TGTGCCAGCAGCCAAGACCCGGGACAGAGAAACTATGGCTACACCTTC. Translating it yields CASSQDPGQRNYGYTF.

The chain employs TRBV29-1 and TRBJ2-1; 10 nucleotides match TRBD2. This CDR3 region has 14 residues. Germline V gives CDR1 SQVTM, CDR2 ANQGSEA. V was clipped by 8 bases and J by 5 bases; unmatched bases: 9. CDR3 amino acids: CSSSGLASNNEQFF. In DNA form, the CDR3 reads TGCAGCTCATCGGGACTAGCGAGCAACAATGAGCAGTTCTTC.

The V and J genes are TRBV7-9 and TRBJ2-7; 11 bases fit TRBD2. Germline V gene data show CDR1 as SEHNR and CDR2 as FQNEAQ (reference sequence). CDR3 length: 18 amino acids. V trimming: 5 bases; J trimming: 1 base; junction bases outside the gene matches: 13. The CDR3 DNA is TGTGCCAGCAGCGCGACTAGCGGGGAGCGTGTCAAGTCCTACGAGCAGTACTTC. Amino acid sequence: CASSATSGERVKSYEQYF.